The following is a T cell receptor (beta chain) sequence with its context. Method: immunoSEQ multiplex PCR; TCRdb's copy keeps in-frame clones and lacks some. In the table there are more than 60,000 clones, around 94% of which are singletons. CDR1 is SGHTA and CDR2 is FQGNSA in the germline V gene. V was trimmed by 5 bases and J by 0 bases, leaving 11 bases between them. The CDR3 totals 14 residues. This record comes from a study of OX40 agonist ivuxolimab in advanced cancers. In the study overall: All patients had ivuxolimab intravenously every 2 weeks at 0.01 to 10 mg/kg.

The V and J genes are TRBV7-2 and TRBJ2-7; D possibly uses TRBD1 or TRBD2 (5 bases each). This sequence was found in an adult with an advanced solid tumor such as melanoma, head and neck, liver or kidney cancer. The sample consisted of CD4+ or CD8+ T cells sorted from blood, taken in a trial of the OX40 agonist ivuxolimab. The chain's CDR3 is CASSPPGTSYEQYF. CDR3 nucleotides: TGTGCCAGCAGCCCCCCCGGGACCTCCTACGAGCAGTACTTC.